Listed below are T cell receptor beta chains from one sample, sequenced in a study of OX40 agonist ivuxolimab in advanced cancers. The data were produced by immunoSEQ multiplex PCR, yet TCRdb's version contains in-frame clones alone and is incomplete. The sample lists over 60,000 clones, 85% to 90% occurring once. The sequencing used CD4+ or CD8+ T cells sorted from blood, collected in a trial of the OX40 agonist ivuxolimab. These receptors all stem from an adult with an advanced solid tumor such as melanoma, head and neck, liver or kidney cancer. The CDR3 runs from the conserved cysteine through the conserved F or W. D genes are given only for firm matches. Size values are once, few and many counts, or a class for expanded clones, and some rows have none.

V gene	clone size	CDR3 length	J gene	D gene	CDR3 protein	CDR3 DNA
TRBV29-1	-	14	TRBJ2-3	TRBD2	CSVGSGSSTDTQYF	TGCAGCGTTGGTAGCGGGAGCAGCACAGATACGCAGTATTTT
TRBV11-3	-	15	TRBJ2-5	-	CASHDSGRLQETQYF	TGTGCCAGTCACGACAGTGGGCGTCTCCAAGAGACCCAGTACTTC
TRBV7-9	-	15	TRBJ2-3	TRBD1	CASSGQAHWSDTQYF	TGTGCCAGCAGCGGACAGGCCCATTGGTCCGATACGCAGTATTTT
TRBV6-5	once	16	TRBJ1-6	TRBD1	CASSSQGPRNNSPLHF	TGTGCCAGCAGTTCACAGGGGCCGCGGAATAATTCACCCCTCCACTTT
TRBV7-3	-	15	TRBJ2-1	-	CASSPQTQGYNEQFF	TGTGCCAGCAGCCCCCAGACCCAGGGTTACAATGAGCAGTTCTTC
TRBV30	-	20	TRBJ2-3	TRBD2	CAWSVRLAGSFSSSTDTQYF	TGTGCCTGGAGTGTACGACTAGCGGGGAGCTTCAGCTCTAGCACAGATACGCAGTATTTT
TRBV9	-	17	TRBJ1-5	TRBD1	CASSVVKRGQGGQPQHF	TGTGCCAGCAGCGTAGTTAAACGGGGACAGGGGGGCCAGCCCCAGCATTTT
TRBV6-5	-	16	TRBJ2-2	TRBD2	CASSFGLAGATGELFF	TGTGCCAGCAGTTTCGGACTAGCGGGGGCCACCGGGGAGCTGTTTTTT
TRBV21-1	-	20	TRBJ2-7	-	CASSKMRIVGAGPRSYEQYF	TGTGCCAGCAGCAAAATGAGGATAGTCGGCGCGGGGCCCCGCTCCTACGAGCAGTACTTC
TRBV7-2	-	13	TRBJ1-2	TRBD1	CASSQDRGDGYTF	TGTGCCAGCAGCCAAGACAGGGGTGATGGCTACACCTTC
TRBV28	-	14	TRBJ1-2	-	CASSLGGGREGYTF	TGTGCCAGCAGTTTGGGAGGGGGACGGGAGGGCTACACCTTC
TRBV9	-	12	TRBJ2-2	-	CASSVVPGELFF	TGTGCCAGCAGCGTAGTCCCCGGGGAGCTGTTTTTT
TRBV5-1	-	10	TRBJ2-7	-	CASSLQKQYF	TGCGCCAGCAGCTTGCAGAAGCAGTACTTC
TRBV5-6	-	15	TRBJ1-3	-	CASSLRLLSGNTIYF	TGTGCCAGCAGCTTGCGTCTCCTCTCTGGAAACACCATATATTTT
TRBV2	-	15	TRBJ2-2	TRBD1	CASTTGALNTGELFF	TGTGCCAGCACGACAGGGGCCTTGAACACCGGGGAGCTGTTTTTT
TRBV28	-	15	TRBJ2-1	TRBD2	CASRKAGGGTNEQFF	TGTGCCAGCAGAAAAGCGGGAGGGGGGACCAATGAGCAGTTCTTC
TRBV21-1	-	14	TRBJ2-3	-	CASGGKFCQVTQYF	TGTGCCAGCGGGGGGAAATTTTGCCAAGTTACGCAGTATTTT
TRBV5-6	few	14	TRBJ2-1	-	CASSLKRLADEQFF	TGTGCCAGCAGCTTGAAGCGCCTAGCCGATGAGCAGTTCTTC